These 19 T cell receptor beta chains came from one sample sequenced in a study of cytotoxic CD8 clonotypes in ibrutinib-treated CLL. Assay used: immunoSEQ multiplex PCR; TCRdb lists only in-frame clones, some missing. The table shows more than 45,000 clones, with roughly 85% occurring only once. The sequences come from PBMCs, collected after 24 months of ibrutinib treatment. The receptors here all came from a human donor with chronic lymphocytic leukemia.

This chain joins TRBV29-1 and TRBJ2-3, with D hard to call. Germline V gene sequence: CDR1 SQVTM, CDR2 ANQGSEA. This CDR3 region has 9 residues. Between the trimmed V and J ends, which lost 0 bases and 8 bases, there was a span of 0 bases. The CDR3 region is CSVEDTQYF. The CDR3 bases are TGCAGCGTTGAAGATACGCAGTATTTT.

This clone was counted only a few times. This chain links TRBV2 with TRBJ2-1; 12 bases are a match to TRBD2. The CDR3 runs to 16 residues. The germline gives CDR1 SNHLY, CDR2 FYNNEI. V was clipped by 5 bases and J by 9 bases; unmatched bases: 11. The CDR3 DNA follows: TGTGCCAGCAGTATACGGAGACTAGCGGGAGCGGGTGAGCAGTTCTTC. Translated: CASSIRRLAGAGEQFF.

The chain combines TRBV28 with TRBJ1-2, with 8 bases fitting TRBD1. The CDR3 covers 13 residues. The germline gives CDR1 MDHEN, CDR2 SYDVKM. With 3 bases clipped from V and 8 bases from J, the junction kept 5 bases outside the gene matches. CDR3 sequence reads: CASSFQDRVGYTF. CDR3 DNA sequence: TGTGCCAGCAGTTTCCAGGACAGGGTAGGCTACACCTTC.

This clone was counted between two and nine times. The chain uses TRBV19 and TRBJ1-5, with D possibly being TRBD1 (6 bases). CDR3 size: 16 residues. The ends were cut back, 10 bases at V and 2 bases at J, with 21 bases in the middle. Germline lookup yields CDR1 LNHDA and CDR2 SQIVND (reference sequence). CDR3 sequence reads: CAIHFPQQGCNQPQHF. For the CDR3, the DNA is TGTGCCATTCATTTTCCCCAACAGGGATGCAATCAGCCCCAGCATTTT.

This rearrangement joins TRBV4-1 to TRBJ2-2; TRBD2 matches at 10 bases. Germline V gene sequence: CDR1 MGHRA, CDR2 YSYEKL. The CDR3 extends over 17 amino acids. Losses at the gene ends were 1 base for V and 5 bases for J; bases not matched to a gene: 7. The CDR3: CASSQVGIAGGTGELFF. The CDR3, as DNA: TGCGCCAGCAGCCAAGTAGGGATAGCGGGAGGAACCGGGGAGCTGTTTTTT.

This clone was detected only a few times. The chain joins TRBV11-2 to TRBJ2-7; D not resolved. Germline CDR1 reads SGHAT; CDR2 reads FQNNGV. There are 16 residues in the CDR3. Trimming took off 2 bases at V and 2 bases at J, with 16 bases between the two ends. This CDR3 reads CASSLLVLTRPYEQYF. CDR3 sequence (DNA): TGTGCCAGCAGCTTATTGGTACTAACCCGACCCTACGAGCAGTACTTC.

V usage is TRBV10-3 and J usage is TRBJ2-3; D perhaps matches TRBD2 (7 bases). Trimming removed 10 bases from V and 7 bases from J, with 18 bases in between. In germline, CDR1 is ENHRY, CDR2 SYGVKD. CDR3 length: 13 amino acids. The CDR3 bases are TGTGCCACTTGGACTAGGGGGAGGAATACGCAGTATTTT. It translates to CATWTRGRNTQYF.

The V and J genes are TRBV11-2 and TRBJ1-2; 7 bases fit TRBD1. The V segment lost 1 base and the J segment 5 bases; nucleotides outside the gene matches: 4. The germline gives CDR1 SGHAT, CDR2 FQNNGV. This CDR3 has 14 amino acids. CDR3 loop: CASSLAGGWYGYTF. CDR3 DNA sequence: TGTGCCAGCAGCTTAGCAGGGGGATGGTATGGCTACACCTTC.

V gene TRBV28 combines with J gene TRBJ1-2, with 10 bases identical to TRBD1. Germline assignment: CDR1 MDHEN and CDR2 SYDVKM. CDR3 length: 15 amino acids. Unmatched junction bases numbered 6, after V lost 5 bases and J lost 3 bases. The DNA for the CDR3 is TGTGCCAGCAGTGCGACAGGGGGCAGGCACTATGGCTACACCTTC. It yields the protein CASSATGGRHYGYTF.

This clone was observed once. The CDR3 DNA reads TGCGCCAACATTAGGGGCGGGGAGACCCAGTACTTC. This encodes CANIRGGETQYF. This chain links TRBV5-1 with TRBJ2-5; D is tentatively TRBD1 or TRBD2 (5 bases each). The CDR3 runs to 12 residues. CDR1 SGHRS and CDR2 YFSETQ come from the germline V gene. Trimming removed 9 bases at V and 5 bases at J, with 14 bases between.

This chain joins TRBV7-3 and TRBJ2-3; 7 positions match TRBD2. The ends lost 4 bases at V and 1 base at J; junction bases unmatched: 5. CDR3 length: 15 residues. The germline CDR1 and CDR2 sequences are SGHTA and FQGTGA. The CDR3 loop reads CASSSTAGRTDTQYF. CDR3 sequence (DNA): TGTGCCAGCAGCTCCACAGCGGGGCGCACAGATACGCAGTATTTT.

The genes are TRBV5-4 and TRBJ2-5, with D hard to call. Per the germline V gene, CDR1 is SGHNT and CDR2 is YYREEE (reference sequence). V was shortened by 4 bases and J by 4 bases, with 14 bases between the two germline ends. The CDR3 totals 14 residues. The CDR3 DNA follows: TGTGCCAGCAGCCCCCTGGGGTGGGGAGAGACCCAGTACTTC. Its translation: CASSPLGWGETQYF.

The chain links TRBV19 to TRBJ1-5; TRBD1 aligns across 7 bases. The germline V gene has CDR1 LNHDA and CDR2 SQIVND (reference sequence). Trimming at V came to 5 bases and at J to 7 bases, leaving 11 bases not matched to a gene. The CDR3 has 15 residues. The CDR3 DNA sequence: TGTGCCAGTAGTCAGCAAGGACAGGAAGGCCAGCCCCAGCATTTT. It yields the protein CASSQQGQEGQPQHF.

The CDR3 loop is CACSMTGNTDTQYF. For the CDR3, the DNA is TGTGCCTGCTCAATGACAGGGAACACAGATACGCAGTATTTT. This chain uses TRBV30 with TRBJ2-3, with 7 bases identical to TRBD1. Germline V gene lookup returns CDR1 GTSNPN and CDR2 SVGIG (reference sequence). The CDR3 is made up of 14 amino acids. V dropped 6 bases and J dropped 2; count of bases not matched to a gene: 8. Based on the CDR3 plus reference TRBV30 and TRBJ2-3, the full variable domain is SQTIHQWPATLVQPVGSPLSLECTVEGTSNPNLYWYRQAAGRGLQLLFYSVGIGQISSEVPQNLSASRPQDRQFILSSKKLLLSDSGFYLCACSMTGNTDTQYFGPGTRLTVL.

J is TRBJ2-5 and V is TRBV6-1, with TRBD2 as a possible D gene (6 bases). Germline CDR1 reads MNHNS; CDR2 reads SASEGT. The V and J ends lost 1 base and 3 bases respectively, with 21 bases between them. This CDR3 is built from 18 residues. The DNA of the CDR3 is TGTGCCAGCAGTGAAGGTAGCAGGGTGGGGGGAGCGGAAGAGACCCAGTACTTC. The encoded protein is CASSEGSRVGGAEETQYF.

The table lists this clone with a count of one. This rearrangement joins TRBV2 to TRBJ2-1, with 9 bases identical to TRBD1. The trim removed 6 bases at V and 5 bases at J, leaving 14 bases unmatched. The CDR3 is 17 amino acids. Germline-derived CDR1 and CDR2 are SNHLY and FYNNEI. CDR3 sequence reads: CASSVIPGTGSDNEQFF. CDR3 nucleotide sequence: TGTGCCAGCAGCGTAATCCCCGGGACAGGGAGCGACAATGAGCAGTTCTTC.

The chain links TRBV7-2 to TRBJ2-5; the D call may be TRBD1 or TRBD2 (5 bases each). CDR1 SGHTA and CDR2 FQGNSA come from the germline V gene. The CDR3 sequence is 15 residues long. The V and J ends lost 1 base and 1 base respectively, with 10 bases between them. The CDR3 region has the DNA TGTGCCAGCAGCTTAGTAGAGGGGTTCCAAGAGACCCAGTACTTC. The encoded protein is CASSLVEGFQETQYF.

The chain couples TRBV7-9 to TRBJ2-3; no clear D gene. V gave up 2 bases and J gave up 2 bases, with 2 bases separating them. Germline CDR1 is SEHNR and CDR2 is FQNEAQ (reference sequence). The CDR3 consists of 12 residues. The CDR3 nucleotides are TGTGCCAGCAGCTTAATCACAGATACGCAGTATTTT. Protein sequence: CASSLITDTQYF.

This chain uses TRBV4-2 with TRBJ2-3; the match to TRBD1 covers 7 bases. This CDR3 has 17 residues. Germline V gives CDR1 LGHNA, CDR2 YNFKEQ. Losses at the gene ends were 0 bases for V and 1 base for J; bases not matched to a gene: 7. The CDR3 region has the DNA TGTGCCAGCAGCCAAGATCCCCGGGACAGAGGCACAGATACGCAGTATTTT. Translating it yields CASSQDPRDRGTDTQYF.